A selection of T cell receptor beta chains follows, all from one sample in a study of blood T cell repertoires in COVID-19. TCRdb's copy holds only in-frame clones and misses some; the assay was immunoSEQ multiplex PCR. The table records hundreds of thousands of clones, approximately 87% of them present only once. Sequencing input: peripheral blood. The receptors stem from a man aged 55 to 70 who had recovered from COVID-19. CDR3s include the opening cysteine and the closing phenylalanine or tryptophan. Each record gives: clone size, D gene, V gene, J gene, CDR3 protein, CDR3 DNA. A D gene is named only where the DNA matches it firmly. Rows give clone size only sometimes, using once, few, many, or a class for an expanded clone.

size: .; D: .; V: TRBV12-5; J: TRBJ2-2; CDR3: CASGLLSTGELFF; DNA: TGTGCTAGTGGTTTGTTGTCAACCGGGGAGCTGTTTTTT
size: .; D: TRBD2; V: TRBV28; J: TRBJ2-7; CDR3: CASSPPTSGSQHEQYF; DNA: TGTGCCAGCAGTCCCCCGACTAGCGGGAGTCAACACGAGCAGTACTTC
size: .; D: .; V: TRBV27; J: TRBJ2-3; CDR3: CASTSRWDFSSTDTQYF; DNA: TGTGCCAGCACCTCAAGGTGGGACTTTTCTAGCACAGATACGCAGTATTTT
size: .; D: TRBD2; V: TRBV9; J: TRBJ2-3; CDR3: CASSVGPAGGTDTQYF; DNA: TGTGCCAGCAGCGTAGGGCCAGCGGGAGGCACAGATACGCAGTATTTT
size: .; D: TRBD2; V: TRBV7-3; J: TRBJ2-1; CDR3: CASSLWLAGYNEQFF; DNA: TGTGCCAGCAGCTTGTGGCTAGCGGGGTACAATGAGCAGTTCTTC
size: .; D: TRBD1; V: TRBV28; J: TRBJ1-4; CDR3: CASKRPGKGGDEKLFF; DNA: TGTGCCAGCAAACGCCCGGGTAAAGGGGGCGATGAAAAACTGTTTTTT
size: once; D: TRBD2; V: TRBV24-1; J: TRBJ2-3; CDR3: CATSDPGLAGDLTQYF; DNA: TGTGCCACCAGTGATCCGGGACTAGCGGGAGACTTGACGCAGTATTTT
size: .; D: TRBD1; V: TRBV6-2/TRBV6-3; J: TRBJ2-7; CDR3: CASSRGQNLYEQYF; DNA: TGTGCCAGCAGCAGGGGGCAGAACCTCTACGAGCAGTACTTC
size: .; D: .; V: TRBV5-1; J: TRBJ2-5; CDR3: CASSPGHSQETQYF; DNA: TGCGCCAGCAGCCCGGGACATAGCCAAGAGACCCAGTACTTC
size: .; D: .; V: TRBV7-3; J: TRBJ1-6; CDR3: CASSPGYHDSPLHF; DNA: TGTGCCAGCAGCCCCGGGTACCACGACTCACCCCTCCACTTT
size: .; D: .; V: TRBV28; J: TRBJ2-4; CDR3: CASSLTTMAKNIQYF; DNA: TGTGCCAGCAGTTTAACTACCATGGCCAAAAACATTCAGTACTTC
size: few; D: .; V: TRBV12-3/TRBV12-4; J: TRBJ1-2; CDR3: CASSFTAYGYTF; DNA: TGTGCCAGCAGTTTCACAGCCTATGGCTACACCTTC
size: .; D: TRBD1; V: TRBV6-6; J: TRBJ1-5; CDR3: CASSFYDRGSDQPQHF; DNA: TGTGCCAGCAGTTTCTACGACAGGGGCAGTGATCAGCCCCAGCATTTT
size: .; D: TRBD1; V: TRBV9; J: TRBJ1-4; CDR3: CASSGGQGGRGEKLFF; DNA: TGTGCCAGCAGCGGGGGACAGGGAGGCAGAGGTGAAAAACTGTTTTTT
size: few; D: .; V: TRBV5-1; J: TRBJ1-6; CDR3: CASSSEISSSYNSPLHF; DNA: TGCGCCAGCAGCTCCGAAATCTCCAGCTCCTATAATTCACCCCTCCACTTT
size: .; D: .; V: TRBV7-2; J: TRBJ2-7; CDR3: CASSQGGGYEQYF; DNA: TGTGCCAGCAGCCAGGGAGGGGGCTACGAGCAGTACTTC
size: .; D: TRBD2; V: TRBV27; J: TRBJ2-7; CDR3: CASTSIAAGGGHEQYF; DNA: TGTGCCAGCACCTCTATAGCGGCGGGAGGGGGCCACGAGCAGTACTTC
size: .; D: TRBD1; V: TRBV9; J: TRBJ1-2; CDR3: CASNPPGGYGYTF; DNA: TGTGCCAGCAACCCACCAGGGGGCTATGGCTACACCTTC
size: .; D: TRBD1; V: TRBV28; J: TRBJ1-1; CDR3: CASSLGTGSSSAFF; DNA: TGTGCCAGCAGTTTAGGGACAGGGTCGTCTTCCGCTTTCTTT
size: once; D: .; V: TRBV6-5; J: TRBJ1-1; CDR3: CASGYRVDTEAFF; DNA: TGTGCCAGCGGGTACAGGGTAGACACTGAAGCTTTCTTT
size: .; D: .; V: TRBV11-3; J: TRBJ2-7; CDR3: CASSLERQAQTHEQYF; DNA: TGTGCCAGCAGCTTAGAACGACAGGCACAAACCCACGAGCAGTACTTC
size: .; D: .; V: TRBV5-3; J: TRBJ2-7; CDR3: CARRPELTGFHEQYF; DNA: TGTGCCAGAAGACCCGAATTAACAGGGTTCCACGAGCAGTACTTC
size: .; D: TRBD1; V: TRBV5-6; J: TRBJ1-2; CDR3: CASSMDRGRYGYTF; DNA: TGTGCCAGCAGCATGGACAGGGGTAGATATGGCTACACCTTC
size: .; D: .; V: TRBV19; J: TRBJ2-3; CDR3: CASSIRGGRTDTQYF; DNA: TGTGCCAGTAGTATAAGGGGGGGTCGCACAGATACGCAGTATTTT
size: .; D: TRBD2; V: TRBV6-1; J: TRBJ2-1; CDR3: CASSATGTSGFNEQFF; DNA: TGTGCCAGCAGTGCTACCGGGACTAGCGGGTTTAATGAGCAGTTCTTC
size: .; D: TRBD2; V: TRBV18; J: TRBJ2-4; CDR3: CASSPTSGRGSKNIQYF; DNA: TGTGCCAGCTCACCAACTAGCGGGCGTGGGTCCAAAAACATTCAGTACTTC
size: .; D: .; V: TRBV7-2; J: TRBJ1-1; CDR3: CASSHTTVVTAFF; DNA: TGTGCCAGCAGCCATACGACAGTCGTGACAGCTTTCTTT
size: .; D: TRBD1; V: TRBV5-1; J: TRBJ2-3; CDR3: CASSFGQGSDTQYF; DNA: TGCGCCAGCAGCTTCGGACAGGGGTCAGATACGCAGTATTTT
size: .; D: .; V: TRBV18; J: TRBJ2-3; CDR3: CASSPSGGRSTDTQYF; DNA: TGTGCCAGCTCCCCCTCCGGGGGGCGATCCACAGATACGCAGTATTTT
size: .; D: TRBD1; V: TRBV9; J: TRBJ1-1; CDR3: CASSSGTGGTEAFF; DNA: TGTGCCAGCAGCTCGGGGACAGGGGGCACTGAAGCTTTCTTT
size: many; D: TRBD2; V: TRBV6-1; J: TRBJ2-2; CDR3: CASSEALGGDTGELFF; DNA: TGTGCCAGCAGTGAAGCTCTGGGGGGGGACACCGGGGAGCTGTTTTTT
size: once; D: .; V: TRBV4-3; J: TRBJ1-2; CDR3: CASSQEGAVYGYTF; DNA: TGCGCCAGCAGCCAAGAAGGAGCAGTTTATGGCTACACCTTC
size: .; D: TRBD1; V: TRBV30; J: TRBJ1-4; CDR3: CALGQNNEKLFF; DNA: TGTGCCTTGGGACAGAATAATGAAAAACTGTTTTTT
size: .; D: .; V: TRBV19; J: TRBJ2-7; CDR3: CASRTAGSYEQYF; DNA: TGTGCCAGTCGGACAGCCGGCTCCTACGAGCAGTACTTC
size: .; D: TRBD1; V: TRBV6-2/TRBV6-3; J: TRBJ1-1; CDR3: CASSYWGQSNTEAFF; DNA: TGTGCCAGCAGTTACTGGGGACAGTCGAACACTGAAGCTTTCTTT
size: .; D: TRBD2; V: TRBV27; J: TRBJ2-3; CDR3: CASSLFLAGVADTQYF; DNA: TGTGCCAGCAGTTTATTTCTAGCGGGAGTGGCAGATACGCAGTATTTT
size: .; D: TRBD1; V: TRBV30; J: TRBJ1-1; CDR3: CAWEGAVNTEAFF; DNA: TGTGCCTGGGAGGGGGCGGTGAACACTGAAGCTTTCTTT